This T cell receptor beta chain comes out of a study of cytomegalovirus exposure and HLA in healthy donors. V was trimmed by 0 bases and J by 9 bases, leaving 15 bases between them. This CDR3 has 16 residues. Germline V gene lookup returns CDR1 MGHRA and CDR2 YSYEKL. PCR used 60 Vbeta primers and 13 Jbeta primers. Only in-frame clones appear in the TCRdb table, and some are missing; sequencing was by immunoSEQ multiplex PCR. The sample carries roughly 150,000 clones, around four fifths recorded once. Study-wide results and limits: What TCR beta sequences reportedly achieved was accurate prediction of HLA-A and HLA-B alleles in most subjects. An assumption of roughly uniform sequencing depth across donors underlay the presence/absence analyses. Being productive about 90% or about 30% of the time was typical of most TCR beta V segments in an earlier analysis.

Regarding this clone: The antigen is undetermined.

The clonotype was recovered from a girl under 10 years old in good health and CMV-seropositive. The sample was PBMCs. This chain joins TRBV4-1 and TRBJ1-6; a weak D match, TRBD1 (6 bases). The CDR3 spells CASSQDINRGTSPLHF. The CDR3 DNA follows: TGCGCCAGCAGCCAAGATATTAATAGGGGGACTTCACCCCTCCACTTT.